This TCR beta chain was recorded in a study of blood T cell repertoires in COVID-19 (dated by TCRdb to 2019 to 2021). Looking at the study overall: Samples covering the acute and convalescent phases of COVID-19 were provided by collaborators in the United States, Italy and Spain. The material from the prospective study consisted of cDNA or gDNA derived from T cells, B-cell-depleted T cells, or PBMCs. The samples were drawn from two sources: the first 160 participants of the ongoing ImmuneRACE study, and over 950 subjects contributed by 6 global collaborators. HLA class I and class II types, where available, came from metadata supplied by the sample provider rather than from assay-based typing. Deeply sampled blood TCRbeta repertoires from subjects exposed to, actively infected with, or recovered from COVID-19 were included in the dataset. The sample metadata nearly always contained a de-identified subject ID, COVID-19 status, age in years and sex. The repertoires were released in a freely available public database meant as a resource for research on the immune response to SARS-CoV-2.

Trimming costs V 5 bases and J 1 base, and their ends lie 11 bases apart. In the germline V gene (reference sequence), CDR1 corresponds to LNHDA and CDR2 to SQIVND. There are 14 amino acids in the CDR3, from cysteine to phenylalanine inclusive. Just the 42-base CDR3 DNA is kept, in frame starting at base 1. TCRbeta CDR3 regions were amplified from genomic DNA by means of the immunoSEQ Assay, a bias-controlled multiplex PCR. In the paper's pipeline: Nucleated cell counts per sample were estimated from amplification of reference gene primers within the assay. To quantify the absolute abundance of each unique TCRbeta CDR3 rearrangement, sequence reads were collapsed and filtered. For each sample, productive Simpson clonality was calculated by taking the square root of Simpson's diversity index across productive rearrangements. This is the immuneACCESS table as TCRdb keeps it, with only in-frame sequences that have V and J called. A part of the clones is gone; compared with another copy, unresolved V genes explain less than half, and the rest is unexplained. V, J and clone size derive from that table, while D and trimming were established from the DNA sequence. The sample table records under 250,000 clones; 82% of these occur just once. 4.7% of the sample is held by the ten biggest clonotypes.

Overall study outcomes, separate from this receptor: How much clinical and demographic metadata was included differed by source and by participant, and the metadata was provided uncurated.

Comment on this clone: The clone's antigen remains unknown. No quality values exist for individual bases; no much larger clone is one base distant.

Each collaborating institution followed its own protocols to collect whole blood in K2EDTA tubes. For TCRbeta analysis, collaborators shipped samples as frozen whole blood, isolated PBMCs, or DNA extracted from either of those sample types. The specimen was peripheral blood. The receptor chain draws on TRBV19 and TRBJ1-2; matching of 6 bases hints at TRBD1 as the D gene. This clonotype was sampled from a woman between 65 and 79 years old with acute or convalescent COVID-19. In nucleotide form, the sequence is TGTGCCAGTAGTCAGGACAGCCTTAACTATGGCTACACCTTC. It specifies CASSQDSLNYGYTF.